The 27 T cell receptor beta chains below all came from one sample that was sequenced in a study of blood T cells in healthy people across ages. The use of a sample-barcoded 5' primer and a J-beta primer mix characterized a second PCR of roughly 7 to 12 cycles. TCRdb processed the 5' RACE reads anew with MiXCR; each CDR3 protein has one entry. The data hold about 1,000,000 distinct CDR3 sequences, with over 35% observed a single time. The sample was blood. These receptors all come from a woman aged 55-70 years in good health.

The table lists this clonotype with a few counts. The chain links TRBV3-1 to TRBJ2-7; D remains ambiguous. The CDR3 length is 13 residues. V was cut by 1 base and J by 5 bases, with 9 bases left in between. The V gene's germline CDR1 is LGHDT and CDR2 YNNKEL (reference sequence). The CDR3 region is CASSQGRFDEQYF. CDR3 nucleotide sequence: TGTGCCAGCAGCCAAGGCAGGTTCGACGAGCAGTACTTC.

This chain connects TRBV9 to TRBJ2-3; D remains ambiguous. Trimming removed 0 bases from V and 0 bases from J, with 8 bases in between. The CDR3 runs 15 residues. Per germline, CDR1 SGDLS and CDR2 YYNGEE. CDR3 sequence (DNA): TGTGCCAGCAGCGTAGTCCCCCTTAGCACAGATACGCAGTATTTT. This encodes CASSVVPLSTDTQYF.

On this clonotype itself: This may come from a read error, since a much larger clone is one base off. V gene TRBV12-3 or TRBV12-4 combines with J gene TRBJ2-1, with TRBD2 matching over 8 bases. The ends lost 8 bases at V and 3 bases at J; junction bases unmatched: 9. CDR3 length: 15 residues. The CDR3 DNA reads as TGTGCCAGCTGTCTAAGGCTAGCGGGCTACAATGAGCAGTTCTTC. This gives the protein CASCLRLAGYNEQFF.

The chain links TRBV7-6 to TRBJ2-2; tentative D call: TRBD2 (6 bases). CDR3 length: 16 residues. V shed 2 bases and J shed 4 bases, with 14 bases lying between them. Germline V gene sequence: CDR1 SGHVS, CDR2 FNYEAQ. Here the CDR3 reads CASSLYGQGGTGELFF. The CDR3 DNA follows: TGTGCCAGCAGCTTATATGGGCAGGGAGGCACCGGGGAGCTGTTTTTT.

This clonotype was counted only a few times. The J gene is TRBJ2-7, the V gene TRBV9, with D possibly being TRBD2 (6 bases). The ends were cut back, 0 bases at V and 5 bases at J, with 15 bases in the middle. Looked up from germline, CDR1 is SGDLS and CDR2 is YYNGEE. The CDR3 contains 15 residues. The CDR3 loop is CASSVGGGSANEQYF. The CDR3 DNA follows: TGTGCCAGCAGCGTAGGTGGGGGGAGCGCCAACGAGCAGTACTTC. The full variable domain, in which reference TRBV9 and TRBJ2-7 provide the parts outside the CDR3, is DSGVTQTPKHLITATGQRVTLRCSPRSGDLSVYWYQQSLDQGLQFLIQYYNGEERAKGNILERFSAQQFPDLHSELNLSSLELGDSALYFCASSVGGGSANEQYFGPGTRLTVT.

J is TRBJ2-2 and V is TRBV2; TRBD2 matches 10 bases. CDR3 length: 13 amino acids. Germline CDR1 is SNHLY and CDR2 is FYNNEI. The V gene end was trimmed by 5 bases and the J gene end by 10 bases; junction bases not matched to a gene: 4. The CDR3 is CASSSGRAVELFF. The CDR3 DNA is TGTGCCAGCAGTAGCGGGAGGGCCGTGGAGCTGTTTTTT.

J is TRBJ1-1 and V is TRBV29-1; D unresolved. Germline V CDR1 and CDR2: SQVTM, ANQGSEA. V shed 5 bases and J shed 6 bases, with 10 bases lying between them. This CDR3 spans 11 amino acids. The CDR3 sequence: CSVKGWAEAFF. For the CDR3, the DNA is TGCAGCGTTAAAGGGTGGGCTGAAGCTTTCTTT.

In DNA, the CDR3 is TGCGCCAGCAGCTTGTTAGTAGCGGGAGTCGGGGATGAGCAGTTCTTC. It translates to CASSLLVAGVGDEQFF. The gene calls are TRBV5-1 and TRBJ2-1, with TRBD2 matching 9 bases. Germline trimming cut 1 base from V and 8 bases from J; bases unmatched to any gene: 10. In germline, CDR1 is SGHRS, CDR2 YFSETQ. This CDR3 contains 16 residues.

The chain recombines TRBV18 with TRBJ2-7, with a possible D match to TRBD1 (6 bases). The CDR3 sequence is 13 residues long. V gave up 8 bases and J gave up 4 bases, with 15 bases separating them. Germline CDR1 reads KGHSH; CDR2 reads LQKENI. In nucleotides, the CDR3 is TGTGCCAGCCCCCGAGGGACACCGTACGAGCAGTACTTC. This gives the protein CASPRGTPYEQYF.

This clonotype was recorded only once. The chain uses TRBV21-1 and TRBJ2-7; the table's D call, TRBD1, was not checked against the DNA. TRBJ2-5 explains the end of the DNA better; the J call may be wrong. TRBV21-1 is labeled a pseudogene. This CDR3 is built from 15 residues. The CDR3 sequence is CASSKLDREKETQYF. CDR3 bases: TGTGCCAGCAGCAAGTTGGACAGGGAAAAAGAGACCCAGTACTTC.

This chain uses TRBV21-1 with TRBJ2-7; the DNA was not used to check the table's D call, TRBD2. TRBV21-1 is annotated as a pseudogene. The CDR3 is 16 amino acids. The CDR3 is CASSKAGLADSYEQYF. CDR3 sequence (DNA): TGTGCCAGCAGCAAAGCTGGCCTAGCGGACTCCTACGAGCAGTACTTC.

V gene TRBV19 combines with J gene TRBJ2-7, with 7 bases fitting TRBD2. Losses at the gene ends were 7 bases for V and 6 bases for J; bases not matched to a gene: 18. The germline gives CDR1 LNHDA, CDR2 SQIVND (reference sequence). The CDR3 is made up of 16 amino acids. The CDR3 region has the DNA TGTGCCAGTACCCAAACCGGGCGAGCGGGGTCCGGCGAGCAGTACTTC. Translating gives CASTQTGRAGSGEQYF.

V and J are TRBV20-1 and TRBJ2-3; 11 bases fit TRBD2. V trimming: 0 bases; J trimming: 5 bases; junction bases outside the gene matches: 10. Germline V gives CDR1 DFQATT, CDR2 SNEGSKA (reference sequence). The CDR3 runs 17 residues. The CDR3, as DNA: TGCAGTGCTAGAGATCTTTTAGCGGGAGGGCCGGTAGATACGCAGTATTTT. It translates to CSARDLLAGGPVDTQYF.

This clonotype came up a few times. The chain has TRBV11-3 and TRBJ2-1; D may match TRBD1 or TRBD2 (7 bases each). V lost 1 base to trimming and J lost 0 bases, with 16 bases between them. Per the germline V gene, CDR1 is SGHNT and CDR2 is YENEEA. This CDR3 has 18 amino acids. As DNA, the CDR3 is TGTGCCAGCAGCTTAGGCGCAGGGGGAGGGGACTCCTACAATGAGCAGTTCTTC. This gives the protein CASSLGAGGGDSYNEQFF.

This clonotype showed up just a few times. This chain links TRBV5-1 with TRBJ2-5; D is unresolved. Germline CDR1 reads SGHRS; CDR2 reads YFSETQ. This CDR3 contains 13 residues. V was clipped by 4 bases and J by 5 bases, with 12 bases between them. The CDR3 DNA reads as TGCGCCAGCAGCCCTGGGCCAATGGAGACCCAGTACTTC. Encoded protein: CASSPGPMETQYF.

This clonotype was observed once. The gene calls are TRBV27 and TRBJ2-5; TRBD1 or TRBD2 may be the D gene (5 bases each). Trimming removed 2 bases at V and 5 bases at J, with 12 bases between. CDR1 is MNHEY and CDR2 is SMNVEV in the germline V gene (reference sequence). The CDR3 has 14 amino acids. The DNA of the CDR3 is TGTGCCAGCAGTTTAGGGACCTCCGCCGAGACCCAGTACTTC. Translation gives CASSLGTSAETQYF.

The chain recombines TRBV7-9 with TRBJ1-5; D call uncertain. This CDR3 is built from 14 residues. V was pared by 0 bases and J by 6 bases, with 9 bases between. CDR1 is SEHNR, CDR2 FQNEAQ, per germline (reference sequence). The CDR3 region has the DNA TGTGCCAGCAGCTTAGCTGGTGACGGTCAGCCCCAGCATTTT. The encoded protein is CASSLAGDGQPQHF.

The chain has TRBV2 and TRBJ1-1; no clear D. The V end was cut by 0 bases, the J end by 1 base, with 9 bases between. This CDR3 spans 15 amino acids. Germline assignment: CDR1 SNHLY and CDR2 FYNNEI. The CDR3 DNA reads TGTGCCAGCAGTGAAGCGGAAGGGAGGAACACTGAAGCTTTCTTT. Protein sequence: CASSEAEGRNTEAFF.

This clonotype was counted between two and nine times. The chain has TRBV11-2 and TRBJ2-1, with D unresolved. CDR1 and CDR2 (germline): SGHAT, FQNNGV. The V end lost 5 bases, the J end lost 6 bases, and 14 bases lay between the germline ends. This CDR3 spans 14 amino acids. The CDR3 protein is CASSQSLGPNEQFF. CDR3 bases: TGTGCCAGCAGCCAGAGCCTAGGGCCCAATGAGCAGTTCTTC. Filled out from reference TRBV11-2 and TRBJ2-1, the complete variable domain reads EAGVAQSPRYKIIEKRQSVAFWCNPISGHATLYWYQQILGQGPKLLIQFQNNGVVDDSQLPKDRFSAERLKGVDSTLKIQPAKLEDSAVYLCASSQSLGPNEQFFGPGTRLTVL.

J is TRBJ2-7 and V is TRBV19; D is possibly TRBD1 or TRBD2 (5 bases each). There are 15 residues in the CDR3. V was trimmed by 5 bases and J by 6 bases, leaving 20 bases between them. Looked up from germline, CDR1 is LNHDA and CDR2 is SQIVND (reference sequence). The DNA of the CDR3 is TGTGCCAGTAGTTCCACAGCCTCCGGGACGCGCGAGCAGTACTTC. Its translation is CASSSTASGTREQYF.

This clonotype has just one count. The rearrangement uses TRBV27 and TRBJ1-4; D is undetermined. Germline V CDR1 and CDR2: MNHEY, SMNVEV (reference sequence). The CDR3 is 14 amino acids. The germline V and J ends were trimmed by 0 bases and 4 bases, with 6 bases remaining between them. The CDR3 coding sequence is TGTGCCAGCAGTTTATCGACCAATAATGAAAAACTGTTTTTT. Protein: CASSLSTNNEKLFF.

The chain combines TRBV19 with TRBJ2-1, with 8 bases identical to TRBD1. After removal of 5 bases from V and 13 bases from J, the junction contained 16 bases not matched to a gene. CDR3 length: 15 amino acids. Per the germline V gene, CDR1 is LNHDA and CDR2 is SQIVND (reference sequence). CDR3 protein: CASSPPGQATLRQFF. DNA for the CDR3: TGTGCCAGTAGTCCCCCGGGACAGGCCACCTTACGACAGTTCTTC.

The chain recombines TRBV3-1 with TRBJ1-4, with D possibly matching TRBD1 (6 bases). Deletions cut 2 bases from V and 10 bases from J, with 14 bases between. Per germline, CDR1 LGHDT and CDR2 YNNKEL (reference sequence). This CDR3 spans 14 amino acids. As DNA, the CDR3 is TGTGCCAGCAGCCAAAAGGGGGGAAAGGGAAAACTGTTTTTT. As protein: CASSQKGGKGKLFF.

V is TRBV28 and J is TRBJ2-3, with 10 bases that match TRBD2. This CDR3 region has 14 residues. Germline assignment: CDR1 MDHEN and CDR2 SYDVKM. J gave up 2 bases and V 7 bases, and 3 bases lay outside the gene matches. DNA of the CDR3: TGTGCCAGCATGGGGACTAGCGCCACAGATACGCAGTATTTT. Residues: CASMGTSATDTQYF.

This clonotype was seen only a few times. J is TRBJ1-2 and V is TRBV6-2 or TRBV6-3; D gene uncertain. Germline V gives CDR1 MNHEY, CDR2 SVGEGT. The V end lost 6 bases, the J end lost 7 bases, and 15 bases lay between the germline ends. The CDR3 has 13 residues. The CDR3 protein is CASSPWGGVGYTF. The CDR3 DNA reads TGTGCCAGCAGCCCGTGGGGTGGCGTTGGCTACACCTTC.

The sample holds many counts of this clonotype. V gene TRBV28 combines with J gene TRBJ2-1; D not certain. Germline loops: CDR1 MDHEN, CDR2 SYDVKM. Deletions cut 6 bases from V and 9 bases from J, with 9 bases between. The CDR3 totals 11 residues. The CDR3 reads CASSPEGEQFF. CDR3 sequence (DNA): TGTGCCAGCAGCCCCGAAGGTGAGCAGTTCTTC.

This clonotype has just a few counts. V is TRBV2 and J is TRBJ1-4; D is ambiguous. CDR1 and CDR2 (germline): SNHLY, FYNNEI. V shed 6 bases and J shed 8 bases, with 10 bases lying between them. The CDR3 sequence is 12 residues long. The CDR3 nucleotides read TGTGCCAGCAGCTACGCCAGGGAAAAACTGTTTTTT. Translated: CASSYAREKLFF.